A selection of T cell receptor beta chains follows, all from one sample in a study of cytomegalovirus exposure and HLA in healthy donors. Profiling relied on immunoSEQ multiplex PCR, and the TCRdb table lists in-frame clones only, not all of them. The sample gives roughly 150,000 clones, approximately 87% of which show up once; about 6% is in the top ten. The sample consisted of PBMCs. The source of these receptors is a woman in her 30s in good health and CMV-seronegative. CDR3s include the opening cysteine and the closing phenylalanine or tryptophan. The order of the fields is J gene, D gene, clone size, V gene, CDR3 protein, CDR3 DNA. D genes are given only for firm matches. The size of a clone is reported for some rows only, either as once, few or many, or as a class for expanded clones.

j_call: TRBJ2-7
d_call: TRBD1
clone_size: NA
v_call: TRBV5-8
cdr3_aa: CASSLWTGDYEQYF
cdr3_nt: TGTGCCAGCAGCTTGTGGACAGGGGACTACGAGCAGTACTTC

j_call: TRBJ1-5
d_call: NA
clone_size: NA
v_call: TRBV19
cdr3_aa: CASASQGNQPQHF
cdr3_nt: TGTGCCAGTGCCTCCCAGGGTAATCAGCCCCAGCATTTT

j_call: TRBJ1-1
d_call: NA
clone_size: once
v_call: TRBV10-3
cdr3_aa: CAIRNMNTEAFF
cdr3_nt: TGTGCCATTAGAAACATGAACACTGAAGCTTTCTTT

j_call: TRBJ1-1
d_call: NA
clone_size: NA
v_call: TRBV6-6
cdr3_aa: CASSYGGITEAFF
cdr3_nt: TGTGCCAGCAGTTACGGGGGGATCACTGAAGCTTTCTTT

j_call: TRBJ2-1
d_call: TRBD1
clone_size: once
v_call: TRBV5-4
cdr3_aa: CASSPRTGADNEQFF
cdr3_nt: TGTGCCAGCAGCCCGCGGACAGGAGCTGACAATGAGCAGTTCTTC

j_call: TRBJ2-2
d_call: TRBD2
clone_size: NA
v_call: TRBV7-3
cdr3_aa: CASSLLAGGRTGELFF
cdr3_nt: TGTGCCAGCAGCCTGCTAGCGGGAGGGAGGACCGGGGAGCTGTTTTTT

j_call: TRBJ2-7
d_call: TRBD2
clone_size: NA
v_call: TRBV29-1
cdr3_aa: CSVAGGSSGGYEQYF
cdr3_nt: TGCAGCGTTGCTGGCGGGAGTAGTGGGGGTTACGAGCAGTACTTC

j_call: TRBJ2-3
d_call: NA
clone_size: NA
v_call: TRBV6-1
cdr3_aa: CASSEWGTSTDTQYF
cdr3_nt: TGTGCCAGCAGTGAATGGGGGACTAGCACAGATACGCAGTATTTT

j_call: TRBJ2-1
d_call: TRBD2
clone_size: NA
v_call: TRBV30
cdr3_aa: CAWSPVMGLARYNEQFF
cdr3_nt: TGTGCCTGGAGTCCCGTAATGGGACTAGCACGGTACAATGAGCAGTTCTTC

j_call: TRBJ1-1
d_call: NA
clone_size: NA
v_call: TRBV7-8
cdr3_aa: CASSLGGANTEAFF
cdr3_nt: TGTGCCAGCAGCTTAGGAGGGGCGAACACTGAAGCTTTCTTT

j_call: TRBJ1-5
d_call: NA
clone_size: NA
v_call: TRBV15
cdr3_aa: CATSRGLVQPQHF
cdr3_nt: TGTGCCACCAGCAGAGGACTAGTTCAGCCCCAGCATTTT

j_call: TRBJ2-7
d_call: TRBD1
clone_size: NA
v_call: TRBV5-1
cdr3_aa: CASSWRTGGSYEQYF
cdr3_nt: TGCGCCAGCAGCTGGCGGACAGGGGGGTCCTACGAGCAGTACTTC

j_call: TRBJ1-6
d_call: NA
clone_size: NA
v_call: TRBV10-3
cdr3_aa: CAISERRQDQSPLHF
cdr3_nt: TGTGCCATCAGTGAGAGGAGACAGGATCAGTCACCCCTCCACTTT

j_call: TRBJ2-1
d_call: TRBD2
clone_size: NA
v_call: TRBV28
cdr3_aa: CASSFWRETNNEQFF
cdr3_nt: TGTGCCAGCAGTTTTTGGCGGGAGACTAACAATGAGCAGTTCTTC

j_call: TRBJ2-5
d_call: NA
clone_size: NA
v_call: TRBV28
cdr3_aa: CASSLGDNYQETQYF
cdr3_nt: TGTGCCAGCAGTTTAGGAGACAACTACCAAGAGACCCAGTACTTC

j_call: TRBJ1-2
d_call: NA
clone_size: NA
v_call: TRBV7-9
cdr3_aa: CASSFPLRSANYGYTF
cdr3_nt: TGTGCCAGCAGCTTTCCCCTGCGGTCAGCTAACTATGGCTACACCTTC

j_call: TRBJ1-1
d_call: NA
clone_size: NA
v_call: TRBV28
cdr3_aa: CASSLLRMNTEAFF
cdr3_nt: TGTGCCAGCAGTTTGCTGAGGATGAACACTGAAGCTTTCTTT

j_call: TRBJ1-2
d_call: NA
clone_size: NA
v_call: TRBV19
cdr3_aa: CASSLTQGAQVGYTF
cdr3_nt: TGTGCCAGTAGTCTAACCCAAGGAGCCCAGGTCGGCTACACCTTC

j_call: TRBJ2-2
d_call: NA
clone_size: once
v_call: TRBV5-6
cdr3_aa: CASSLIRQTNTGELFF
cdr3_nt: TGTGCCAGCAGCTTGATTAGACAAACGAACACCGGGGAGCTGTTTTTT

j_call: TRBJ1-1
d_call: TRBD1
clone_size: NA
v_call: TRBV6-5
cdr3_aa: CASSDTRTGVGAFF
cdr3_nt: TGTGCCAGCAGCGACACCCGGACAGGGGTCGGAGCTTTCTTT

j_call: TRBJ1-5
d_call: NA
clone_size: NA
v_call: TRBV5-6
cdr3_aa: CASSLEGTAQPQHF
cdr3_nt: TGTGCCAGCAGCTTGGAAGGTACCGCTCAGCCCCAGCATTTT

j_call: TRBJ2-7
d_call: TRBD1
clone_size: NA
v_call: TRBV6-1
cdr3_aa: CASSGRQGYLTYEQYF
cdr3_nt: TGTGCCAGCAGTGGACGACAGGGGTACCTTACCTACGAGCAGTACTTC

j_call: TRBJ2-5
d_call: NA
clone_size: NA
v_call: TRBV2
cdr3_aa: CASSEAPGWQREETQYF
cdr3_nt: TGTGCCAGCAGTGAAGCGCCCGGATGGCAAAGGGAAGAGACCCAGTACTTC

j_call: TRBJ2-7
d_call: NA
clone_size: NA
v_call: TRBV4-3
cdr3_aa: CASSPAGKNEQYF
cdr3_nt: TGCGCCAGCAGCCCCGCTGGGAAGAACGAGCAGTACTTC

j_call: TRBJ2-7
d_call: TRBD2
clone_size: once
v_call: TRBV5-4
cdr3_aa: CASSGGGGREQYF
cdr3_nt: TGTGCCAGCAGCGGTGGGGGGGGTAGGGAGCAGTACTTC

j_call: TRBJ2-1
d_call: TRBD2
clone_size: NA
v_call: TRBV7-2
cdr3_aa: CASSSGGRSGLGQFF
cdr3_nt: TGTGCCAGTTCGAGTGGCGGGAGAAGTGGGCTTGGGCAGTTCTTC

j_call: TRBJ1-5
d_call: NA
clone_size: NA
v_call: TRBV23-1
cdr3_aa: CASRNLIRVKQPQHF
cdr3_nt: TGCGCCAGCAGGAACTTAATCAGGGTTAAACAGCCCCAGCATTTT

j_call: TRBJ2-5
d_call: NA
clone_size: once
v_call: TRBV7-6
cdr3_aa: CASASVLTQETQYF
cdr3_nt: TGTGCCAGCGCCTCGGTCCTGACCCAAGAGACCCAGTACTTC

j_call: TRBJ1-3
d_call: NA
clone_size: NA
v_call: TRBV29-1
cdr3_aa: CSVVEGAGNTIYF
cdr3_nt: TGCAGCGTGGTGGAGGGGGCTGGAAACACCATATATTTT

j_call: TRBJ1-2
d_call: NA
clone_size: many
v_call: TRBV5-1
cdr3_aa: CASSLDGGEYGYTF
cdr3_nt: TGCGCCAGCAGCTTGGACGGGGGTGAATATGGCTACACCTTC

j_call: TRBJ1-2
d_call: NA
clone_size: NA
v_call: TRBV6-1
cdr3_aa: CASSEFNLGGPYGYTF
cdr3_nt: TGTGCCAGCAGTGAATTCAACCTTGGGGGGCCCTATGGCTACACCTTC

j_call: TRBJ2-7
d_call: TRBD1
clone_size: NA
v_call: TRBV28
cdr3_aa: CASSPGTGVYEQYF
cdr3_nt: TGTGCCAGCAGTCCCGGGACAGGGGTTTACGAGCAGTACTTC

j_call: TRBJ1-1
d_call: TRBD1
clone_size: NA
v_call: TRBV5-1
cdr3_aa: CASSTGQGEEAFF
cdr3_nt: TGCGCCAGCAGCACGGGACAGGGGGAAGAAGCTTTCTTT

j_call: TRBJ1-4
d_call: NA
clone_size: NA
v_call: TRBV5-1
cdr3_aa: CASSLGGTSEKLFF
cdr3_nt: TGCGCCAGCAGCTTGGGAGGGACAAGTGAAAAACTGTTTTTT

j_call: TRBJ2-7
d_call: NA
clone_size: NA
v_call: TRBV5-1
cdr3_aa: CASSPTVRAYEQYF
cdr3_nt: TGCGCCAGCAGCCCGACCGTTCGAGCCTACGAGCAGTACTTC

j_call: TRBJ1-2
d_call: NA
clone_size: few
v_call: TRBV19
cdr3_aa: CASSPGQRGYTF
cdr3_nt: TGTGCCAGTAGTCCAGGGCAGCGCGGCTACACCTTC

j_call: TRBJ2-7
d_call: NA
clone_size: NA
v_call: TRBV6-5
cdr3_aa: CASSYSLPGSTYEQYF
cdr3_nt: TGTGCCAGCAGTTATTCCCTCCCGGGCAGTACCTACGAGCAGTACTTC

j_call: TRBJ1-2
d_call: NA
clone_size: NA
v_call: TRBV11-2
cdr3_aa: CASSLVTPNYGYTF
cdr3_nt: TGTGCCAGCAGCTTAGTGACTCCTAACTATGGCTACACCTTC

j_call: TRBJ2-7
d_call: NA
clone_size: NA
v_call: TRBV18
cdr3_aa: CASSTAQGSYEQYF
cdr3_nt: TGTGCCAGCTCAACCGCACAGGGCTCCTACGAGCAGTACTTC

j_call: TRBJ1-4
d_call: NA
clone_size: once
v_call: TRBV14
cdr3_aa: CASSQARGVATNEKLFF
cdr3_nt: TGTGCCAGCAGCCAAGCGAGGGGGGTAGCAACTAATGAAAAACTGTTTTTT

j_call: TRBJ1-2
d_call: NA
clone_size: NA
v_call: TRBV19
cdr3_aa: CASSTPPEGYTF
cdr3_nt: TGTGCCAGTAGTACCCCCCCAGAGGGCTACACCTTC

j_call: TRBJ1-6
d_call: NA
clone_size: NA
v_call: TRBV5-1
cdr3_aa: CASSSQGFMVSPLHF
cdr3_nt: TGCGCCAGCAGCTCGCAGGGGTTCATGGTGTCACCCCTCCACTTT

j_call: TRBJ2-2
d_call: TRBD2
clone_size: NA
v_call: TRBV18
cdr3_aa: CASSKGLAGDTGELFF
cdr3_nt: TGTGCCAGCTCAAAAGGACTAGCGGGAGACACCGGGGAGCTGTTTTTT

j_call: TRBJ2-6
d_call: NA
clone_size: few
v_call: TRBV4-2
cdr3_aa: CASSQQGPGANVLTF
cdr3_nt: TGTGCCAGCAGCCAACAGGGACCTGGGGCCAACGTCCTGACTTTC

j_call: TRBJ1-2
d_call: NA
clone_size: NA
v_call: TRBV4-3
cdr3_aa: CASSQSVGGAQGSYYGYTF
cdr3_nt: TGCGCCAGCAGCCAATCGGTTGGCGGGGCGCAGGGGTCTTACTATGGCTACACCTTC

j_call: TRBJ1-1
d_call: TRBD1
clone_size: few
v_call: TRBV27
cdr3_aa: CASSSGQPNTEAFF
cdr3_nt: TGTGCCAGCAGTTCGGGACAGCCGAACACTGAAGCTTTCTTT

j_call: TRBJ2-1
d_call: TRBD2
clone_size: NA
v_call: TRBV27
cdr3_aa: CASSFELAGADEQFF
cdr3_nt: TGTGCCAGCAGTTTCGAACTAGCGGGAGCGGATGAGCAGTTCTTC